These T cell receptor beta chains were read from a single sample in a study of identical twins. MiXCR, run by TCRdb on the 5' RACE reads, gives a single entry per CDR3 protein. The repertoire holds roughly 750,000 distinct CDR3 sequences, with approximately 22% as singletons. This sample was also put to use in a study of T cells expressing NK-cell markers.

The specimen sequenced was PBMCs. The receptors were gathered from a woman between 18 and 29 years old in good health. Both conserved end residues are part of each CDR3.

TRBJ2-5	TRBV20-1	CSAVSGGAQETQYF
TRBJ2-5	TRBV5-1	CASRMRQGSETQYF
TRBJ2-3	TRBV6-5	CASSSIILDDTQYF
TRBJ2-7	TRBV11-2	CASSLVPWTSGSSYEQYF
TRBJ2-3	TRBV5-1	CASSLVRKDTDTQYF
TRBJ2-3	TRBV12-3/TRBV12-4	CASSPSGAHTQYF
TRBJ2-3	TRBV5-1	CASSLARTSGGSTDTQYF
TRBJ1-1	TRBV20-1	CSARTELNTEAFF
TRBJ2-5	TRBV24-1	CATRATRTARYF
TRBJ2-2	TRBV12-3/TRBV12-4	CASSSYGGAGTGELFF
TRBJ2-5	TRBV27	CASSLIGLAEETQYF
TRBJ2-5	TRBV6-5	CASSYSLGLSETQYF
TRBJ2-5	TRBV20-1	CSAPRDPARQETQYF
TRBJ1-6	TRBV20-1	CSASSLGQGPSPLHF